This T cell receptor beta chain was recorded in a study of vaccination and CD4 T cells after COVID-19. Study overall: Median time from second vaccine dose to sampling was approximately 69 days (14 to 241). Overlapping spike pools from SARS-CoV-2 and HCoV-NL63, HCoV-OC43 and HCoV-229E served as culture stimuli. Study outcomes and limitations: Post-infection sampling omitted early timepoints and covered relatively few convalescent patients.

V lost 8 bases and J lost 4, with 17 bases in between. Germline V CDR1 and CDR2: SGHNT, YENEEA. The CDR3 loop spans 14 amino acids. This clonotype has just a few counts. The antigen is not known. Treatment denoted: roughly 10-day PBMC culture with coronavirus spike peptide pools or control peptides (ViraFEST assay). Sequenced with the Oncomine TCR Beta short-read assay was DNA taken from cultured CD4+ T cells. TCRdb independently ran MiXCR on the PCR reads; one entry per CDR3 protein. The table has about 18,000 distinct CDR3 sequences, just under 30% seen once. This clonotype was obtained from a human donor with COVID-19. The sample consisted of cultured CD4+ T cells from blood. This rearrangement joins TRBV11-3 to TRBJ1-1, with D unresolved. The CDR3 sequence is CASRQTRVGTEAFF. Here the CDR3 DNA reads TGTGCCAGCCGCCAAACAAGAGTAGGCACTGAAGCTTTCTTT.